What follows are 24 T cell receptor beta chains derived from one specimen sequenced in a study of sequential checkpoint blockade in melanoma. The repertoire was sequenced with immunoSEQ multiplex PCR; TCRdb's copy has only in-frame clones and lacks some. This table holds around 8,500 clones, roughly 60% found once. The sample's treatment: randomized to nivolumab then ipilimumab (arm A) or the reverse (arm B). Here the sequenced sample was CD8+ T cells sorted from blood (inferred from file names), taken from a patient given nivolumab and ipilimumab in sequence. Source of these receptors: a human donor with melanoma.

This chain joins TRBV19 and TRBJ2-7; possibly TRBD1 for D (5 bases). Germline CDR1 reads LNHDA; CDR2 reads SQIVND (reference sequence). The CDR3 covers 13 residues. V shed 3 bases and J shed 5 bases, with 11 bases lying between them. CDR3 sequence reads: CASSIIGANEQYF. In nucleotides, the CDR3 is TGTGCCAGTAGTATCATAGGGGCTAACGAGCAGTACTTC.

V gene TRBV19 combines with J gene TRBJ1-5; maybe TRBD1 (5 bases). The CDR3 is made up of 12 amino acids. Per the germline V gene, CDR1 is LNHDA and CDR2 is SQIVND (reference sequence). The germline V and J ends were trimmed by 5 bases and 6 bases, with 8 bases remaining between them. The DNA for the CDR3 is TGTGCCAGTAGTCCGGGGGGTCAGCCCCAGCATTTT. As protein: CASSPGGQPQHF.

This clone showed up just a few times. This CDR3 reads CASSAGTGNSPLHF. In nucleotides, the CDR3 is TGTGCCAGCAGTGCAGGGACAGGCAATTCACCCCTCCACTTT. V usage is TRBV6-1 and J usage is TRBJ1-6; 8 nucleotides match TRBD1. The germline V gene encodes CDR1 MNHNS and CDR2 SASEGT. The junction had 3 bases not matched to a gene; V was cut back by 4 bases and J by 7 bases. The CDR3 loop spans 14 amino acids.

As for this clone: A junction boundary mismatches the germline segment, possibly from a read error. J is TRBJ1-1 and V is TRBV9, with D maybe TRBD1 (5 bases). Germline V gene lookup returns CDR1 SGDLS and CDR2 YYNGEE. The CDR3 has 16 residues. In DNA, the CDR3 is TGTGCCAGCAGACCCTTGGGAGGGGCGGTGAAGACTGAAGCTTTCTTT. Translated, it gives CASRPLGGAVKTEAFF.

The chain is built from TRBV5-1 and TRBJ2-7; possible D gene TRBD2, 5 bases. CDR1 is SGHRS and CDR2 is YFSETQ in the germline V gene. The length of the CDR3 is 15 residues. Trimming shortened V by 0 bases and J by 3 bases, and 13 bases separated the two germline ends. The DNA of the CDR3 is TGCGCCAGCAGCTTGGCGGCAGGCGGGTTCTACGAGCAGTACTTC. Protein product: CASSLAAGGFYEQYF.

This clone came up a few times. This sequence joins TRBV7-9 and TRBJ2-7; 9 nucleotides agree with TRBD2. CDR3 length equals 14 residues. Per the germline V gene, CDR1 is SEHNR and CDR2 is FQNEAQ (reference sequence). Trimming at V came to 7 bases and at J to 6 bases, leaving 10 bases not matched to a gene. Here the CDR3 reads CASNQRGEGGEQYF. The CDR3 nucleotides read TGTGCCAGCAACCAGCGGGGGGAAGGCGGCGAGCAGTACTTC.

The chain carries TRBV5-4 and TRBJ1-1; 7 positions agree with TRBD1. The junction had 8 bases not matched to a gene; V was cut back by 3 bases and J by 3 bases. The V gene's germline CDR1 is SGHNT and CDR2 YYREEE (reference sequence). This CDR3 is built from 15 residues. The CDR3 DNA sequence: TGTGCCAGCAGCTCAAGGGGACAGTCGGACACTGAAGCTTTCTTT. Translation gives CASSSRGQSDTEAFF.

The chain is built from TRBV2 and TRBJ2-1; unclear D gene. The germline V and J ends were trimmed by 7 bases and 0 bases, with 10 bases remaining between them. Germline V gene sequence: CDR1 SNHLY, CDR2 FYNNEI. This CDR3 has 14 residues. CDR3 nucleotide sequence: TGTGCCAGCATACCAGAAAGCTCCTACAATGAGCAGTTCTTC. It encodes CASIPESSYNEQFF.

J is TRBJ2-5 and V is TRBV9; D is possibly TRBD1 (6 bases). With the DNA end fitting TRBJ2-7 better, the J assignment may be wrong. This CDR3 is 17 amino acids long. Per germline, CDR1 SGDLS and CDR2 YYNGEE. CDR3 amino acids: CASSALGQPVASYEQYF. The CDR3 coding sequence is TGTGCCAGCAGCGCCTTAGGACAGCCCGTGGCGTCCTACGAGCAGTACTTC.

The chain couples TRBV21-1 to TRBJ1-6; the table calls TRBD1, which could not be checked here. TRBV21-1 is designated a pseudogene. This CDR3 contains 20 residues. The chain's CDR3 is CASSKPPPHGGQGASSPLHF. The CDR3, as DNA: TGTGCCAGCAGCAAACCCCCCCCTCATGGAGGACAGGGTGCGAGTTCACCCCTCCACTTT.

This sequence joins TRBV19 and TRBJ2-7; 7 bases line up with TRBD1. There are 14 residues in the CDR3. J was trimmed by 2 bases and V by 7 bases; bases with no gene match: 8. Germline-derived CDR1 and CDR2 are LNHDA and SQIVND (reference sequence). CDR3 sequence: CASNHRGTPYEQYF. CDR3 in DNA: TGTGCCAGTAACCACAGGGGAACCCCCTACGAGCAGTACTTC. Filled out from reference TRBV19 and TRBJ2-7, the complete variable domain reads DGGITQSPKYLFRKEGQNVTLSCEQNLNHDAMYWYRQDPGQGLRLIYYSQIVNDFQKGDIAEGYSVSREKKESFPLTVTSAQKNPTAFYLCASNHRGTPYEQYFGPGTRLTVT.

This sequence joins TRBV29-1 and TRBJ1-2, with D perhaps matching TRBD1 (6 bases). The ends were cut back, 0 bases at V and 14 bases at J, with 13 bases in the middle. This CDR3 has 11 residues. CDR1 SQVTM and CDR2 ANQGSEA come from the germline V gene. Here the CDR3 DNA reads TGCAGCGTTGAAGATAGGGGGGGGTCTACCTTC. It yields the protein CSVEDRGGSTF.

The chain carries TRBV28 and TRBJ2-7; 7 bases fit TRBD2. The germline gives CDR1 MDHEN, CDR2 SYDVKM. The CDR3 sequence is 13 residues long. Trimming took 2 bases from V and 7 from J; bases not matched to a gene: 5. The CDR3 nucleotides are TGTGCCAGCAGTTTAGGGGGGGTGGAGGAGCAGTACTTC. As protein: CASSLGGVEEQYF.

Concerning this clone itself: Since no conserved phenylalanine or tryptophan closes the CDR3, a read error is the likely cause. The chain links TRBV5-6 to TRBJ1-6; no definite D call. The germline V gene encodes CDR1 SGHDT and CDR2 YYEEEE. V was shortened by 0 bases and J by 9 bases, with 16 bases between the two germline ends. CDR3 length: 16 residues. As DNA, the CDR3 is TGTGCCAGCAGCTTGGGATCCGGGAGAGGGATTTCACCCCTCCACCTT. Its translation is CASSLGSGRGISPLHL.

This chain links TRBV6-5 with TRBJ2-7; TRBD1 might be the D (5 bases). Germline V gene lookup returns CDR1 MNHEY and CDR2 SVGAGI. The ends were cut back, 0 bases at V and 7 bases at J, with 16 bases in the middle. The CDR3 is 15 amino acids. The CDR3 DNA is TGTGCCAGCAGTTACTCGAAAAGGGGCCTCCCGGAGCAGTACTTC. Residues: CASSYSKRGLPEQYF.

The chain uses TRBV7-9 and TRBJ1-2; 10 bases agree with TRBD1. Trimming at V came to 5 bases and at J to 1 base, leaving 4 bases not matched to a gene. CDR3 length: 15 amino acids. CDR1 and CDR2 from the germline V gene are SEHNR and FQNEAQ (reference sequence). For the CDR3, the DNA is TGTGCCAGCAGCATCGACAGGGGGCTTAACTATGGCTACACCTTC. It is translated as CASSIDRGLNYGYTF.

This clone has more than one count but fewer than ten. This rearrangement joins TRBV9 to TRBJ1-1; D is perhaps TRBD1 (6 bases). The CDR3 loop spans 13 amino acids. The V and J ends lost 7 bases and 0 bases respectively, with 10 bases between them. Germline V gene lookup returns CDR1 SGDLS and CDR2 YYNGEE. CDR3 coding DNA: TGTGCCAGCGGACAGCTCATGAACACTGAAGCTTTCTTT. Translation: CASGQLMNTEAFF.

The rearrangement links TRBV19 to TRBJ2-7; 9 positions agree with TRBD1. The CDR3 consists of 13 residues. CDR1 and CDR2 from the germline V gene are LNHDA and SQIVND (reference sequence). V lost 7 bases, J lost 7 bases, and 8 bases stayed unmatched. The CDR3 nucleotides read TGTGCCAGTACCGGGACAGGGCCCGGGGAGCAGTACTTC. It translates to CASTGTGPGEQYF.

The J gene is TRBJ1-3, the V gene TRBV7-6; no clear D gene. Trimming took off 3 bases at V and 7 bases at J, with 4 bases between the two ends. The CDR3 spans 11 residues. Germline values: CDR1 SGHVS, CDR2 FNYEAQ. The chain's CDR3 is CASSFSNTIYF. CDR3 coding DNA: TGTGCCAGCAGCTTTTCGAACACCATATATTTT.

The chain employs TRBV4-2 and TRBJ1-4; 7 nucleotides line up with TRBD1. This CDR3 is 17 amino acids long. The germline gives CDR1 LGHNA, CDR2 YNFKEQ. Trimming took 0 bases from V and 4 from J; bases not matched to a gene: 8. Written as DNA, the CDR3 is TGTGCCAGCAGCCAAGAAGAAAGGACAGGTGATAATGAAAAACTGTTTTTT. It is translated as CASSQEERTGDNEKLFF.

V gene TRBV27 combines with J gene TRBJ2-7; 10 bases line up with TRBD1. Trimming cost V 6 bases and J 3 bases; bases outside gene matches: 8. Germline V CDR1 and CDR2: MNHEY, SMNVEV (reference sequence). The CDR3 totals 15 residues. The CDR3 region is CASRHDRGLHYEQYF. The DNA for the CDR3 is TGTGCCAGCAGACACGACAGGGGGCTGCACTACGAGCAGTACTTC.

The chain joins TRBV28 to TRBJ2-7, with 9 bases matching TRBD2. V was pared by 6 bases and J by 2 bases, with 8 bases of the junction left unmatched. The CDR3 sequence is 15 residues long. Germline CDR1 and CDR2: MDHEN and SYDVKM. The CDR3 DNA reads TGTGCCAGCAGCCAAAGCGGGGGGCAACCCTACGAGCAGTACTTC. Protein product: CASSQSGGQPYEQYF. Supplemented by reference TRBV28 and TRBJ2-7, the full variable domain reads DVKVTQSSRYLVKRTGEKVFLECVQDMDHENMFWYRQDPGLGLRLIYFSYDVKMKEKGDIPEGYSVSREKKERFSLILESASTNQTSMYLCASSQSGGQPYEQYFGPGTRLTVT.

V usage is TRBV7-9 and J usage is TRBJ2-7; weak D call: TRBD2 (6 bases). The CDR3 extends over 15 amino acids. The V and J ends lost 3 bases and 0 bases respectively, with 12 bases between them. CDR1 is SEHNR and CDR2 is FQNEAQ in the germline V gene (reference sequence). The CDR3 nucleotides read TGTGCCAGCAGCTTTCGGTCGGAGGGCTCCTACGAGCAGTACTTC. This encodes CASSFRSEGSYEQYF.

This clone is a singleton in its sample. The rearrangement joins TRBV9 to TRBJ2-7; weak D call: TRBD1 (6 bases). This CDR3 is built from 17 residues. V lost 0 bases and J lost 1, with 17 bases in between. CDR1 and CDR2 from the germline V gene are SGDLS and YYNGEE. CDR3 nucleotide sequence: TGTGCCAGCAGCGTAGAACCCGGGACACAGGGTTCCTACGAGCAGTACTTC. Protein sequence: CASSVEPGTQGSYEQYF.